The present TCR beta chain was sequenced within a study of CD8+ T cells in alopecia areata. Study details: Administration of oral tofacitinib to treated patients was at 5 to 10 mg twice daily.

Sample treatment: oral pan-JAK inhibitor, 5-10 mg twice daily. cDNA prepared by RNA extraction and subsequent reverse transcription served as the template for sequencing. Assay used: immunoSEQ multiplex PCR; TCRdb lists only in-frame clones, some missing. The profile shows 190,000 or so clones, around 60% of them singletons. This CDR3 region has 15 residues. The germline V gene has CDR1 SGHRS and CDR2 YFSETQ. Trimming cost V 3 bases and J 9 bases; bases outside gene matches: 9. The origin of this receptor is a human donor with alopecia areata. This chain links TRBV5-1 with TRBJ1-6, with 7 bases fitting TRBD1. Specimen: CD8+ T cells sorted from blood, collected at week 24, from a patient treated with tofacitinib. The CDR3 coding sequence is TGCGCCAGCAGCTCGACAGGGTCGGTCGCTTCACCCCTCCACTTT. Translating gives CASSSTGSVASPLHF.